This T cell receptor (beta chain) was identified in a study of cytomegalovirus exposure and HLA in healthy donors. Study information: Out of 398 genotyped donors, 81% belonged to the Caucasian-associated ancestry cluster.

With respect to this clone: Its antigen is as yet unknown.

Primers included in the PCR were 60 Vbeta and 13 Jbeta primers. Libraries were prepared by immunoSEQ multiplex PCR; TCRdb keeps only in-frame clonotypes and omits some of them. The sample lists some 150,000 clones, roughly 79% seen once, with more than 1.1% in the top ten. CDR3 length equals 14 residues. Trimming shortened V by 3 bases and J by 5 bases, and 14 bases separated the two germline ends. Germline V CDR1 and CDR2: LNHNV, YYDKDF (reference sequence). Study-level results: Previous analysis showed most TCR beta V segments were productive about 87% or about 30% of the time. Through in vitro validation, three CMV-associated chains were shown to be specific for CMV antigens. Some TCR beta chains (164 of them) were listed as cytomegalovirus-associated.

This TCR derives from a woman aged 40 to 50 in good health and CMV-seronegative. The rearrangement uses TRBV15 and TRBJ2-7; a possible D gene is TRBD2 (6 bases). The sample comprised PBMCs. CDR3 sequence reads: CATSRGGLSDEQYF. CDR3 bases: TGTGCCACCAGCAGGGGGGGACTGTCGGACGAGCAGTACTTC.